The entry below gives a single T cell receptor beta chain sequence along with its context. The data stem from a study of blood T cell repertoires in COVID-19. Study-level information: Sample material is recorded as cDNA or gDNA derived from T cells, B-cell-depleted T cells, or PBMCs.

Methods used by the authors: Nucleated cell counts were estimated from reference gene primer amplification. Here immunoSEQ multiplex PCR was the method, and the copy in TCRdb shows in-frame clones only, minus some. V and J calls and clone size are given by that table; D and trimming were obtained from the DNA. Seen here are more than 150,000 clones, 80% observed once, and the top ten hold approximately 15%. Trimming cost V 2 bases and J 0 bases, with 5 bases left between them. The CDR3 contains 13 residues. Germline CDR1 reads MDHEN; CDR2 reads SYDVKM. Participants spanned ages about 18 to 100 years and resided in 20 to 30 US areas. A COVID-19 case had been met by exposed participants during the 2 weeks before study entry.

The sequence came from a man aged 60 to 69 who had been exposed to COVID-19. The sequencing sample was made of PBMCs or T cells enriched from blood (not recorded which). V and J are TRBV28 and TRBJ2-7, with no clear D. CDR3 loop: CASSLRVSYEQYF. In nucleotides, the CDR3 is TGTGCCAGCAGTTTACGCGTCTCCTACGAGCAGTACTTC.